The 10 T cell receptor beta chains reported below all come from one sample, sequenced in a study of T cell changes during pregnancy in multiple sclerosis. Clones were read by immunoSEQ multiplex PCR, and TCRdb kept only the in-frame ones, dropping some. The table records around 63,000 clones, 80% to 95% of them present only once. Sample: peripheral blood, taken in the third trimester of pregnancy. All receptors come from a female donor in good health, enrolled as a control in a pregnancy study.

This clone was seen only a few times. The same CDR3 can be traced to other DNA sequences in this sample. The rearrangement uses TRBV6-1 and TRBJ2-1, with 12 bases matching TRBD2. Trimming removed 2 bases from V and 7 bases from J; junction bases left unmatched: 3. CDR1 and CDR2 (germline): MNHNS, SASEGT. This CDR3 has 15 amino acids. The CDR3 sequence is CASSELAGGPNEQFF. The CDR3 nucleotides are TGTGCCAGCAGTGAACTAGCGGGGGGGCCGAATGAGCAGTTCTTC.

V and J are TRBV6-7 and TRBJ1-5; 7 bases align to TRBD1. TRBV6-7 is flagged as an ORF with uncertain function. The ends lost 0 bases at V and 1 base at J; junction bases unmatched: 15. This CDR3 has 20 amino acids. CDR3 DNA sequence: TGTGCCAGCAGTTACTCGAATCGGACAGGTCAACCGGGGAGCAATCAGCCCCAGCATTTT. Its protein is CASSYSNRTGQPGSNQPQHF.

CDR3 region: CASSPGQGNQPQHF. The CDR3 DNA is TGTGCCAGCAGTCCAGGACAGGGCAATCAGCCCCAGCATTTT. V usage is TRBV27 and J usage is TRBJ1-5; 7 nucleotides match TRBD1. The CDR3 length is 14 residues. With V trimmed by 5 bases and J by 2 bases, 3 bases remained unmatched. In germline, CDR1 is MNHEY, CDR2 SMNVEV (reference sequence).

The chain is built from TRBV6-1 and TRBJ1-6; D remains ambiguous. The length of the CDR3 is 14 residues. V was pared by 1 base and J by 8 bases, with 9 bases between. Germline V gene sequence: CDR1 MNHNS, CDR2 SASEGT. The CDR3 DNA reads as TGTGCCAGCAGTGAAGACAGATGGTATTCACCCCTCCACTTT. Translated, it gives CASSEDRWYSPLHF.

The chain couples TRBV7-2 to TRBJ2-3, with 9 bases that match TRBD2. Germline V gene data show CDR1 as SGHTA and CDR2 as FQGNSA. Trimming took 4 bases from V and 2 from J; bases not matched to a gene: 4. The CDR3 extends over 15 amino acids. CDR3 bases: TGTGCCAGCAGCTATCTAGCGGGACTCACAGATACGCAGTATTTT. This codes for CASSYLAGLTDTQYF.

V and J are TRBV7-9 and TRBJ1-2; 9 bases map to TRBD1. J lost 5 bases, V lost 1 base, and 5 bases had no gene match. Germline lookup yields CDR1 SEHNR and CDR2 FQNEAQ (reference sequence). The CDR3 contains 15 residues. CDR3 bases: TGTGCCAGCAGCTTAGACCCGGACAGGGGTTATGGCTACACCTTC. This encodes CASSLDPDRGYGYTF.

The chain is built from TRBV5-4 and TRBJ2-2; 8 bases align to TRBD2. The CDR3 covers 16 residues. The germline gives CDR1 SGHNT, CDR2 YYREEE (reference sequence). The trim removed 3 bases at V and 0 bases at J, leaving 4 bases unmatched. Here the CDR3 reads CASSSSLAANTGELFF. As DNA, the CDR3 is TGTGCCAGCAGCTCTTCACTAGCGGCGAACACCGGGGAGCTGTTTTTT. Drawing the rest from reference TRBV5-4 and TRBJ2-2, the complete variable domain is ETGVTQSPTHLIKTRGQQVTLRCSSQSGHNTVSWYQQALGQGPQFIFQYYREEENGRGNFPPRFSGLQFPNYSSELNVNALELDDSALYLCASSSSLAANTGELFFGEGSRLTVL.

This clone was picked up one time. The chain uses TRBV7-9 and TRBJ2-1; 10 bases agree with TRBD2. Germline V gene sequence: CDR1 SEHNR, CDR2 FQNEAQ (reference sequence). The CDR3 has 16 amino acids. V lost 5 bases to trimming and J lost 8 bases; unmatched junction nucleotides: 12. CDR3 loop: CASSPISGRRRDEQFF. CDR3 DNA sequence: TGTGCCAGCAGCCCAATTAGCGGGAGGAGGAGGGATGAGCAGTTCTTC.

The V gene is TRBV10-3, the J gene TRBJ2-7; no clear D gene. Germline CDR1 ENHRY, CDR2 SYGVKD. The CDR3 spans 13 residues. V shed 4 bases and J shed 2 bases, with 9 bases lying between them. The CDR3 loop is CAISGNLAYEQYF. Here the CDR3 DNA reads TGTGCCATCAGTGGTAACTTAGCCTACGAGCAGTACTTC.

The chain carries TRBV11-2 and TRBJ1-3; D gene uncertain. Trimming pared 4 bases from V and 0 bases from J, leaving 10 bases between. This CDR3 region has 15 residues. CDR1 is SGHAT and CDR2 is FQNNGV in the germline V gene. The CDR3 nucleotides are TGTGCCAGCAGCTCAAGCCCTGGCTCTGGAAACACCATATATTTT. It specifies CASSSSPGSGNTIYF.